One sample yielded the 31 T cell receptor beta chains listed below, sequenced in a study of blood T cell repertoires in COVID-19 (dated by TCRdb to the early 2020s). The library relied on the immunoSEQ multiplex PCR assay. TCRdb retrieved this table from immuneACCESS and kept in-frame rearrangements only. Not all clones are present; in checked studies, unresolved V genes account for under half, and no reason is known for the remainder. This sample holds about 320,000 clones; approximately 89% were observed only once. Of the sample, 8.5% to 14% falls within the top ten clones. Sequenced input: peripheral blood. The source is a woman aged 25 to 39 with COVID-19, enrolled during active disease.

The chain joins TRBV27 to TRBJ2-1; a possible D gene is TRBD2 (5 bases). The CDR3 runs 15 residues. The germline CDR1 and CDR2 sequences are MNHEY and SMNVEV (reference sequence). Trimming cost V 6 bases and J 7 bases, with 19 bases left between them. In DNA form, the CDR3 reads TGTGCCAGCAGCTGGACTGGTAGCCCCCAGAATGAGCAGTTCTTC. Translating it yields CASSWTGSPQNEQFF.

The V call is TRBV6-5, the J call TRBJ2-1; D gene unclear. Germline V CDR1 and CDR2: MNHEY, SVGAGI. V was pared by 2 bases and J by 6 bases, with 5 bases between. The CDR3 totals 12 residues. The CDR3 reads CASSYVSNEQFF. In DNA form, the CDR3 reads TGTGCCAGCAGTTACGTGAGCAATGAGCAGTTCTTC.

V is TRBV28 and J is TRBJ2-1; 10 nucleotides agree with TRBD2. This CDR3 region has 15 residues. The germline CDR1 and CDR2 sequences are MDHEN and SYDVKM. Trimming cost V 2 bases and J 6 bases; bases outside gene matches: 4. The CDR3 loop reads CASSLRAGGANEQFF. CDR3 DNA: TGTGCCAGCAGTTTAAGAGCGGGGGGGGCCAATGAGCAGTTCTTC.

The V call is TRBV5-6, the J call TRBJ1-1; D perhaps matches TRBD1 (5 bases). Trimming removed 4 bases at V and 6 bases at J, with 16 bases between. This CDR3 contains 14 residues. CDR1 and CDR2 from the germline V gene are SGHDT and YYEEEE. The CDR3 nucleotides are TGTGCCAGCAGCCCTCAGGGCAGAGTCGCTGAAGCTTTCTTT. Translation: CASSPQGRVAEAFF.

The gene calls are TRBV19 and TRBJ1-5, with D tentatively TRBD1 (6 bases). Trimming removed 3 bases from V and 0 bases from J, with 12 bases in between. The CDR3 has 16 amino acids. Germline-derived CDR1 and CDR2 are LNHDA and SQIVND (reference sequence). CDR3 nucleotide sequence: TGTGCCAGTAGTATTAGGTACAGGGATAGCAATCAGCCCCAGCATTTT. As protein: CASSIRYRDSNQPQHF.

V is TRBV29-1 and J is TRBJ2-7; 7 nucleotides match TRBD1. The ends lost 6 bases at V and 4 bases at J; junction bases unmatched: 6. The CDR3 contains 12 residues. Germline values: CDR1 SQVTM, CDR2 ANQGSEA. The CDR3 is CSVVGTVYEQYF. The CDR3 DNA reads TGCAGCGTAGTAGGGACAGTGTACGAGCAGTACTTC.

The chain has TRBV5-4 and TRBJ1-4; D call uncertain. V was pared by 2 bases and J by 7 bases, with 12 bases between. CDR1 is SGHNT, CDR2 YYREEE, per germline (reference sequence). This CDR3 has 14 residues. The CDR3, as DNA: TGTGCCAGCAGCTTCGGAGGATTAGCTGAAAAACTGTTTTTT. It is translated as CASSFGGLAEKLFF.

CDR3 coding DNA: TGTGCCAGCAGCCTAGGACAGGGGAGGGATTCACCCCTCCACTTT. This translates into CASSLGQGRDSPLHF. V usage is TRBV5-4 and J usage is TRBJ1-6, with 9 nucleotides matching TRBD1. Germline CDR1 SGHNT, CDR2 YYREEE (reference sequence). With 4 bases clipped from V and 8 bases from J, the junction kept 7 bases outside the gene matches. This CDR3 is 15 amino acids long.

In nucleotides, the CDR3 is TGTGCCAGCAGTCCCTGGCAGGGTAGCAATCAGCCCCAGCATTTT. Translation: CASSPWQGSNQPQHF. The chain joins TRBV6-5 to TRBJ1-5; weak D call: TRBD1 (5 bases). CDR3 length: 15 amino acids. With 5 bases removed from V and 0 bases from J, the gap between germline ends came to 11 bases. Per the germline V gene, CDR1 is MNHEY and CDR2 is SVGAGI.

This clone has only one observation. The chain couples TRBV11-3 to TRBJ2-1, with D unclear. Trimming cost V 8 bases and J 0 bases, with 8 bases left between them. The length of the CDR3 is 13 residues. Germline CDR1 SGHNT, CDR2 YENEEA. The CDR3 DNA reads TGTGCCAGCGGTTTTAGCTCCTACAATGAGCAGTTCTTC. This codes for CASGFSSYNEQFF.

The chain has TRBV30 and TRBJ1-2; unclear D gene. The CDR3 length is 13 residues. The germline V gene has CDR1 GTSNPN and CDR2 SVGIG (reference sequence). With 3 bases removed from V and 8 bases from J, the gap between germline ends came to 16 bases. The CDR3 DNA follows: TGTGCCTGGAGCACTATCGGCGGCTCCGGCTACACCTTC. It specifies CAWSTIGGSGYTF.

This clone appeared once. The gene calls are TRBV19 and TRBJ1-4; no reliable D call. V dropped 5 bases and J dropped 8 bases, with 15 bases sitting between them. Germline CDR1 LNHDA, CDR2 SQIVND (reference sequence). The CDR3 is 14 amino acids. The CDR3 sequence is CASSAAEGAEKLFF. The CDR3 DNA follows: TGTGCCAGTAGTGCTGCCGAGGGTGCCGAAAAACTGTTTTTT.

The gene calls are TRBV2 and TRBJ2-2, with D perhaps TRBD2 (6 bases). The germline CDR1 and CDR2 sequences are SNHLY and FYNNEI. The CDR3 runs to 16 residues. V shed 7 bases and J shed 4 bases, with 19 bases lying between them. The CDR3 DNA is TGTGCCAGCAAACGAGTCGGAGGGGCTGTCACCGGGGAGCTGTTTTTT. This codes for CASKRVGGAVTGELFF.

This chain links TRBV2 with TRBJ1-5; TRBD1 agrees at 8 bases. The CDR3 contains 16 residues. After removal of 5 bases from V and 2 bases from J, the junction contained 8 bases not matched to a gene. Germline V lookup: CDR1 SNHLY, CDR2 FYNNEI. The CDR3 sequence: CASSRELTGGNQPQHF. CDR3 DNA: TGTGCCAGCAGTCGAGAATTGACAGGGGGCAATCAGCCCCAGCATTTT.

This chain uses TRBV5-1 with TRBJ1-2, with D perhaps matching TRBD1 (6 bases). CDR3 length equals 15 residues. Trimming shortened V by 4 bases and J by 3 bases, and 16 bases separated the two germline ends. The germline V gene encodes CDR1 SGHRS and CDR2 YFSETQ. DNA for the CDR3: TGCGCCAGCAGCCCGGACTTACAGGGTCACTATGGCTACACCTTC. Encoded protein: CASSPDLQGHYGYTF.

V and J are TRBV7-6 and TRBJ1-5; D might be TRBD1 (6 bases). Germline loops: CDR1 SGHVS, CDR2 FNYEAQ. The V gene lost 5 bases and the J gene lost 3 bases, with 17 bases spanning the gap. The CDR3 loop spans 16 amino acids. The CDR3 loop is CASSRTTGQNNQPQHF. CDR3 nucleotides: TGTGCCAGCAGCCGCACCACCGGACAGAACAATCAGCCCCAGCATTTT.

V gene TRBV27 combines with J gene TRBJ2-7; 10 nucleotides match TRBD1. V trimming: 6 bases; J trimming: 9 bases; junction bases outside the gene matches: 20. The CDR3 extends over 17 amino acids. CDR1 and CDR2 (germline): MNHEY, SMNVEV (reference sequence). The DNA of the CDR3 is TGTGCCAGCAGCCCAACCCCGGCGGGACAGGGGAATCGTTTGCAGTACTTC. It encodes CASSPTPAGQGNRLQYF.

This clone was observed a single time. This chain connects TRBV7-9 to TRBJ1-1, with D possibly being TRBD1 (6 bases). Germline V lookup: CDR1 SEHNR, CDR2 FQNEAQ (reference sequence). The CDR3 length is 12 residues. V lost 5 bases and J lost 7, with 11 bases in between. The CDR3 DNA reads TGTGCCAGCAGCGCCGGGACACTTGAAGCTTTCTTT. This gives the protein CASSAGTLEAFF.

The gene calls are TRBV5-5 and TRBJ1-1; possibly TRBD1 for D (5 bases). CDR3 length: 15 residues. CDR1 is SGHKS and CDR2 is YYEKEE in the germline V gene (reference sequence). The germline V and J ends were trimmed by 0 bases and 6 bases, with 15 bases remaining between them. The CDR3 region has the DNA TGTGCCAGCAGCTTGGAATATGCAGGGAGGGCTGAAGCTTTCTTT. It yields the protein CASSLEYAGRAEAFF.

V usage is TRBV4-1 and J usage is TRBJ1-5, with D tentatively TRBD1 (6 bases). This CDR3 contains 14 residues. V lost 4 bases, J lost 3 bases, and 10 bases lay in between. Germline CDR1 reads MGHRA; CDR2 reads YSYEKL. In DNA, the CDR3 is TGCGCCAGCAGCCCTGGACAGTCCAATCAGCCCCAGCATTTT. This gives the protein CASSPGQSNQPQHF.

The V gene is TRBV10-2, the J gene TRBJ2-3; 13 bases align to TRBD2. The CDR3 runs 13 residues. Germline V CDR1 and CDR2: WSHSY, SAAADI. CDR3 DNA sequence: TGCGTCACTAGCGGGGGGGGGCCGGATACGCAGTATTTT. This translates into CVTSGGGPDTQYF.

V and J are TRBV7-8 and TRBJ2-1; 8 bases line up with TRBD2. Germline V CDR1 and CDR2: SGHVS, FQNEAQ. The V segment lost 5 bases and the J segment 5 bases; nucleotides outside the gene matches: 14. This CDR3 has 17 amino acids. The CDR3 loop reads CASSPSPGGDTNNEQFF. Written as DNA, the CDR3 is TGTGCCAGCAGCCCATCTCCGGGGGGGGACACGAACAATGAGCAGTTCTTC.

V and J are TRBV27 and TRBJ1-2, with D possibly matching TRBD1 (6 bases). CDR3 length: 16 amino acids. The V end lost 3 bases, the J end lost 0 bases, and 14 bases lay between the germline ends. CDR1 MNHEY and CDR2 SMNVEV come from the germline V gene (reference sequence). The CDR3, as DNA: TGTGCCAGCAGTTTTGAACAGGGCAGAGCTAACTATGGCTACACCTTC. This sequence encodes CASSFEQGRANYGYTF.

This chain links TRBV28 with TRBJ1-5; D is undetermined. The CDR3 covers 18 residues. CDR1 MDHEN and CDR2 SYDVKM come from the germline V gene. V shed 2 bases and J shed 0 bases, with 17 bases lying between them. CDR3 loop: CASSLRRDWVRSNQPQHF. The CDR3 DNA sequence: TGTGCCAGCAGTTTACGGCGGGATTGGGTTCGTAGCAATCAGCCCCAGCATTTT.

CDR3 DNA sequence: TGTGCCAGCAGCTACCCCCCGGATGGAGGCTATGGCTACACCTTC. It yields the protein CASSYPPDGGYGYTF. The chain recombines TRBV7-9 with TRBJ1-2; no firm D call. Germline loops: CDR1 SEHNR, CDR2 FQNEAQ (reference sequence). CDR3 length: 15 amino acids. The V and J ends lost 4 bases and 4 bases respectively, with 16 bases between them. The full variable domain, completed using reference TRBV7-9 and TRBJ1-2, is DTGVSQNPRHKITKRGQNVTFRCDPISEHNRLYWYRQTLGQGPEFLTYFQNEAQLEKSRLLSDRFSAERPKGSFSTLEIQRTEQGDSAMYLCASSYPPDGGYGYTFGSGTRLTVV.

The DNA of the CDR3 is TGCGCCAGCAGCAAACGGGACTTCCCAGATACGCAGTATTTT. Translated: CASSKRDFPDTQYF. V usage is TRBV5-1 and J usage is TRBJ2-3, with D perhaps matching TRBD2 (6 bases). The V and J ends lost 4 bases and 4 bases respectively, with 13 bases between them. The CDR3 sequence is 14 residues long. In germline, CDR1 is SGHRS, CDR2 YFSETQ.

The CDR3 region has the DNA TGTGCCAGCAGCCAAGCGAGGCCCTCCTACTATGGCTACACCTTC. It encodes CASSQARPSYYGYTF. The genes are TRBV3-1 (or the pseudogene TRBV3-2) and TRBJ1-2, with D hard to call. The CDR3 has 15 amino acids. Per germline, CDR1 LGHDT and CDR2 YNNKEL (reference sequence). Trimming took 1 base from V and 3 from J, leaving 12 bases between them.

Concerning this clone: In the same sample, other DNA sequences code for this CDR3. The chain employs TRBV19 and TRBJ1-1, with TRBD1 identical over 8 bases. This CDR3 contains 12 residues. V shed 9 bases, J shed 5 bases, and the junction held 5 bases outside the gene matches. The germline V gene has CDR1 LNHDA and CDR2 SQIVND (reference sequence). Written as DNA, the CDR3 is TGTGCCAGCGGACAGGGTTATACTGAAGCTTTCTTT. It is translated as CASGQGYTEAFF.

This chain links TRBV10-2 with TRBJ1-2; TRBD1 agrees at 9 bases. Germline V lookup: CDR1 WSHSY, CDR2 SAAADI. This CDR3 is 13 amino acids long. With V trimmed by 7 bases and J by 3 bases, 3 bases remained unmatched. The CDR3 DNA reads TGCGCCAGCACTGGACAGGGGCACTATGGCTACACCTTC. The encoded protein is CASTGQGHYGYTF.

The CDR3 region has the DNA TGCGCCAGCAGCGAAGGGGGTGTCCGGGACACCTCTTTCTTT. It specifies CASSEGGVRDTSFF. The gene calls are TRBV5-1 and TRBJ1-1; D may be TRBD1 (6 bases). This CDR3 region has 14 residues. In germline, CDR1 is SGHRS, CDR2 YFSETQ. V gave up 4 bases and J gave up 12 bases, with 22 bases separating them.

The V gene is TRBV7-9, the J gene TRBJ1-1; no firm D call. V shed 5 bases and J shed 0 bases, with 10 bases lying between them. The CDR3 is 14 residues long. The germline CDR1 and CDR2 sequences are SEHNR and FQNEAQ (reference sequence). Here the CDR3 DNA reads TGTGCCAGCAGCGTTAGTGTAATGAACACTGAAGCTTTCTTT. Its protein is CASSVSVMNTEAFF.